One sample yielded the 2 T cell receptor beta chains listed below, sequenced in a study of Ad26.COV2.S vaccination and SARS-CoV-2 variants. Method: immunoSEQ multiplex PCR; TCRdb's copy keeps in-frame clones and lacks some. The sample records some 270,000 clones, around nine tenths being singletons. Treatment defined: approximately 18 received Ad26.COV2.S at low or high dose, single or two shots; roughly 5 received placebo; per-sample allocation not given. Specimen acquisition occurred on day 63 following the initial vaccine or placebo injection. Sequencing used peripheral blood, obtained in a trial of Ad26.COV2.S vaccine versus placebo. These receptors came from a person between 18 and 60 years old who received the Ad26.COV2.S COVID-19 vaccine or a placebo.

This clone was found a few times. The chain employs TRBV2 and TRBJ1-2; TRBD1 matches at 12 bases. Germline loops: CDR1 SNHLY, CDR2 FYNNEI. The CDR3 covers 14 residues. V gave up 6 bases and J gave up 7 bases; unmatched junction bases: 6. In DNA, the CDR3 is TGTGCCAGCAGCGCGGGACAGGGGGCCGCTGGCTACACCTTC. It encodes CASSAGQGAAGYTF.

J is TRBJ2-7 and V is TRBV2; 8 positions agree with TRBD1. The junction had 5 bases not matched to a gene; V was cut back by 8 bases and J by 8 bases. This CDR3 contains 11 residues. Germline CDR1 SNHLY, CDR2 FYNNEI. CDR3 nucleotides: TGTGCCAGCCTCCGACAGGGGAAGCAGTACTTC. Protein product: CASLRQGKQYF.